A selection of T cell receptor beta chains follows, all from one sample in a study of OX40 agonist ivuxolimab in advanced cancers. Only in-frame clones appear in the TCRdb table, and some are missing; sequencing was by immunoSEQ multiplex PCR. Of around 17,000 clones in the sample, around 92% are singletons; the top ten hold around 6.8%. Source: CD4+ or CD8+ T cells sorted from blood, taken in a trial of the OX40 agonist ivuxolimab. The receptor source for this set is an adult with an advanced solid tumor such as melanoma, head and neck, liver or kidney cancer. The CDR3 runs from the conserved cysteine through the conserved F or W. Fields, in order: J gene, V gene, clone size, D gene, CDR3 protein, CDR3 DNA. D genes are given only for firm matches. Size tells how often a clone was seen (once, few, many) or the class of an expanded clone, and some rows leave it out.

J: TRBJ2-5
V: TRBV18
size: NA
D: NA
CDR3: CASSLGARETQYF
DNA: TGTGCCAGCTCACTTGGGGCCCGGGAGACCCAGTACTTC

J: TRBJ2-7
V: TRBV11-2
size: NA
D: NA
CDR3: CASSLEGGRHYEQYF
DNA: TGTGCCAGCAGCTTAGAGGGGGGACGGCACTACGAGCAGTACTTC

J: TRBJ2-1
V: TRBV18
size: NA
D: NA
CDR3: CASSPRPEYNEQFF
DNA: TGTGCCAGCTCACCTCGTCCCGAGTACAATGAGCAGTTCTTC

J: TRBJ2-1
V: TRBV25-1
size: NA
D: TRBD1
CDR3: CASGTVWEQFF
DNA: TGTGCCAGCGGGACAGTTTGGGAGCAGTTCTTC

J: TRBJ2-7
V: TRBV28
size: NA
D: NA
CDR3: CASSPPSLQYLYEQYF
DNA: TGTGCCAGCAGTCCCCCCTCGCTACAGTACCTATACGAGCAGTACTTC

J: TRBJ2-7
V: TRBV5-6
size: NA
D: NA
CDR3: CASSLGGSSYEQYF
DNA: TGTGCCAGCAGCTTGGGAGGGAGCTCCTACGAGCAGTACTTC

J: TRBJ2-3
V: TRBV25-1
size: NA
D: TRBD2
CDR3: CASSGAGTTNTDTQYF
DNA: TGTGCCAGCAGTGGGGCCGGGACTACCAACACAGATACGCAGTATTTT

J: TRBJ2-7
V: TRBV19
size: NA
D: NA
CDR3: CASSSLYEQYF
DNA: TGTGCCAGTTCGTCCCTCTACGAGCAGTACTTC

J: TRBJ2-1
V: TRBV6-5
size: NA
D: NA
CDR3: CASSTSGNEQFF
DNA: TGTGCCAGCAGTACATCGGGCAATGAGCAGTTCTTC

J: TRBJ1-2
V: TRBV7-8
size: NA
D: TRBD1
CDR3: CASSELGQGAIHYGYTF
DNA: TGTGCCAGCAGCGAGTTGGGACAGGGGGCAATCCACTATGGCTACACCTTC

J: TRBJ2-3
V: TRBV4-1
size: NA
D: NA
CDR3: CASSQEGGTDTQYF
DNA: TGCGCCAGCAGCCAAGAAGGCGGCACAGATACGCAGTATTTT

J: TRBJ2-5
V: TRBV4-3
size: NA
D: NA
CDR3: CASSQGRRGGAETQYF
DNA: TGCGCCAGCAGCCAAGGGCGAAGGGGGGGCGCGGAGACCCAGTACTTC

J: TRBJ2-1
V: TRBV2
size: NA
D: TRBD2
CDR3: CASSAIAGGPVNEQFF
DNA: TGTGCCAGCAGTGCAATAGCGGGAGGGCCGGTGAATGAGCAGTTCTTC

J: TRBJ2-4
V: TRBV4-3
size: once
D: NA
CDR3: CASSQDGGSKNIQYF
DNA: TGCGCCAGCAGCCAAGATGGCGGTTCCAAAAACATTCAGTACTTC

J: TRBJ2-7
V: TRBV6-6
size: NA
D: NA
CDR3: CASTSRDFYEQYF
DNA: TGTGCCAGCACCTCCCGGGACTTCTACGAGCAGTACTTC

J: TRBJ2-3
V: TRBV18
size: NA
D: NA
CDR3: CASSPAEHTDTQYF
DNA: TGTGCCAGCTCACCAGCAGAACACACAGATACGCAGTATTTT

J: TRBJ2-7
V: TRBV6-1
size: NA
D: NA
CDR3: CASRDGPYTSYEQYF
DNA: TGTGCCAGCAGGGATGGACCCTACACCTCCTACGAGCAGTACTTC

J: TRBJ2-5
V: TRBV6-6
size: NA
D: TRBD2
CDR3: CASSGLGLALETQYF
DNA: TGTGCCAGCAGTGGTCTCGGACTAGCGTTGGAGACCCAGTACTTC

J: TRBJ1-6
V: TRBV28
size: NA
D: TRBD1
CDR3: CASRRGPVRSPLHF
DNA: TGTGCCAGCAGAAGGGGGCCGGTAAGATCACCCCTCCACTTT

J: TRBJ1-1
V: TRBV27
size: once
D: NA
CDR3: CASSLLGGTEAFF
DNA: TGTGCCAGCAGTTTACTAGGGGGGACTGAAGCTTTCTTT

J: TRBJ2-2
V: TRBV5-1
size: NA
D: TRBD1
CDR3: CASSLEDRRYTGELFF
DNA: TGCGCCAGCAGCTTGGAGGACAGGAGATACACCGGGGAGCTGTTTTTT

J: TRBJ2-3
V: TRBV28
size: NA
D: TRBD1
CDR3: CASRPTGGFSTDTQYF
DNA: TGTGCCAGCAGGCCGACAGGGGGTTTTAGCACAGATACGCAGTATTTT

J: TRBJ2-3
V: TRBV15
size: NA
D: NA
CDR3: CATRAEWMTRADTQYF
DNA: TGTGCCACCAGGGCAGAATGGATGACGCGGGCAGATACGCAGTATTTT

J: TRBJ2-3
V: TRBV28
size: once
D: TRBD2
CDR3: CASCPVAGGVNTQYF
DNA: TGTGCCAGCTGTCCCGTGGCGGGAGGAGTAAATACGCAGTATTTT